The rows below give T cell receptor beta chains drawn from one sample of a study of naive and memory T cell subsets. TCRdb used MiXCR to reprocess the UMI-ligation and nested PCR reads, holding one entry per CDR3 protein. The table records 130,000 to 150,000 distinct CDR3 sequences, approximately 15% of them present only once. The source material was naive CD4+ T cells from blood. The origin of the receptors is a human donor in good health. Both conserved end residues are part of each CDR3. The D gene is left open where the match is weak. Some rows have no size entry. The others give once, few or many, or a class for an expanded clone.

abundance	v_gene	len	j_gene	d_gene	CDR3nt	CDR3aa
-	TRBV20-1	16	TRBJ2-7	-	TGCAGTGCTAGAGATCTAATGGCGGGCCCCCTGGGCGAGCAGTACTTC	CSARDLMAGPLGEQYF
-	TRBV20-1	14	TRBJ2-2	TRBD1	TGCAGTGCTAGAAGACAGGGGAACACCGGGGAGCTGTTTTTT	CSARRQGNTGELFF
few	TRBV6-2/TRBV6-3	15	TRBJ2-7	TRBD2	TGTGCCAGCACCCCGGGGGGGTCCCCAACCTACGAGCAGTACTTC	CASTPGGSPTYEQYF
-	TRBV7-9	14	TRBJ2-5	-	TGTGCCAGCAGCCCGTGGGTGGGAGAAGAGACCCAGTACTTC	CASSPWVGEETQYF
-	TRBV5-1	17	TRBJ2-1	-	TGCGCCAGCAGCAGAGGAGATACAGGGCCAACCTACAATGAGCAGTTCTTC	CASSRGDTGPTYNEQFF
-	TRBV5-1	15	TRBJ1-1	-	TGCGCCAGCAGCTCCCAGGGGAGAGGACGGACTGAAGCTTTCTTT	CASSSQGRGRTEAFF
few	TRBV5-1	16	TRBJ2-1	TRBD2	TGCGCCAGCAGCTTTATTAGCGGGAGGGCCAGGGATGAGCAGTTCTTC	CASSFISGRARDEQFF
few	TRBV12-3/TRBV12-4	15	TRBJ2-7	TRBD2	TGTGCCAGCAGCCACCGGACTAGCAGCCCCTACGAGCAGTACTTC	CASSHRTSSPYEQYF
-	TRBV6-2/TRBV6-3	14	TRBJ2-7	-	TGTGCCAGCTACCCCGCGGGGCAGGGTTACGAGCAGTACTTC	CASYPAGQGYEQYF
-	TRBV7-3	15	TRBJ2-2	TRBD1	TGTGCCAGCAGCACAGGGGGCGCGGGCACCGGGGAGCTGTTTTTT	CASSTGGAGTGELFF